Reported below is one TCR beta chain. Its antigen target is currently unknown. No quality values exist for individual bases; no much larger clone is one base distant. The sample belongs to a study of technical replicates of blood from a handful of donors (dated by TCRdb to 2017 to 2019). The CDR3 numbers 12 residues from cysteine through phenylalanine. Kept here is only the CDR3 DNA, which spans 36 bases and is read in frame from base 1. The germline ends are 9 bases apart after V is trimmed by 1 base and J by 8 bases. Reading the germline V gene gives CDR1 SQVTM and CDR2 ANQGSEA. Library method: the immunoSEQ multiplex PCR assay. TCRdb holds this immuneACCESS table with in-frame rearrangements only. Some clones are missing; in checked studies, unresolved V genes explain under half, and the rest has no known cause. This sample has tens of thousands of clones in its table, and nearly 99% of those were observed once. Approximately 0.21% of the sample is taken by the ten largest.

Sequenced input: T cells isolated from PBMCs. The sequence was collected from a human donor in good health. The chain employs TRBV29-1 and TRBJ1-3; the D gene cannot be named for sure. The DNA reads TGCAGCGTTGAAGCTTCCTCGGACACCATATATTTT. Its protein reads: CSVEASSDTIYF.